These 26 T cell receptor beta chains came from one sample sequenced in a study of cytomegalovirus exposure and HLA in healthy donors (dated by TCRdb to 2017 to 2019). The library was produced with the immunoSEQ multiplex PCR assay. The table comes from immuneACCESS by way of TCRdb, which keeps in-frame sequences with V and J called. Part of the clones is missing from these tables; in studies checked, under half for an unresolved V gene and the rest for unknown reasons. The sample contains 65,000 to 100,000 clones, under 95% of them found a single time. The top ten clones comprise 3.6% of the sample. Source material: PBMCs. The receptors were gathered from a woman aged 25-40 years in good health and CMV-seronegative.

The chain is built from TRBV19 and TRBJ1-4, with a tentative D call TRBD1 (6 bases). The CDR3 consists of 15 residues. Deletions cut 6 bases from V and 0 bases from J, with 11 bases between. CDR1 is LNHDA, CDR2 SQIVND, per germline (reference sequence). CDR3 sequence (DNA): TGTGCCAGTAGCACCCGGACAGCAACTAATGAAAAACTGTTTTTT. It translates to CASSTRTATNEKLFF.

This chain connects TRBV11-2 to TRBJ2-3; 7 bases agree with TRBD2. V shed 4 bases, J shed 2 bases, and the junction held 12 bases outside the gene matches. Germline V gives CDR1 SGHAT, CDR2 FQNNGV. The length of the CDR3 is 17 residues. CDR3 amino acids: CASSSPHSGPYTDTQYF. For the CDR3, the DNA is TGTGCCAGCAGCTCCCCCCATAGCGGGCCTTACACAGATACGCAGTATTTT.

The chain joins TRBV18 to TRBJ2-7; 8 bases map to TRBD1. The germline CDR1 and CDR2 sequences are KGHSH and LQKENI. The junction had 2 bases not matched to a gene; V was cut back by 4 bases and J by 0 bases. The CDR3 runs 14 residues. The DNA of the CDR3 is TGTGCCAGCTCACTAGACAGGGGCTCCTACGAGCAGTACTTC. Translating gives CASSLDRGSYEQYF.

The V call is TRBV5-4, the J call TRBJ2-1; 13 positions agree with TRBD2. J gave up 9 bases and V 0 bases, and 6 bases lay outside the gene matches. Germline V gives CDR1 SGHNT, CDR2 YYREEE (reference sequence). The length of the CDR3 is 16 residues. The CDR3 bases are TGTGCCAGCAGCTTGGCCACTAGCGGGAGGGCCGTTGAGCAGTTCTTC. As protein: CASSLATSGRAVEQFF.

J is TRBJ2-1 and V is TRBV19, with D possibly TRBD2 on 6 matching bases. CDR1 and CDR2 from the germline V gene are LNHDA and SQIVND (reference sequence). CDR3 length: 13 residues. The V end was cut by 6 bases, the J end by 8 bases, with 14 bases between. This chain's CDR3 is CASRSGVMDEQFF. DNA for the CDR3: TGTGCCAGTAGGTCGGGGGTAATGGATGAGCAGTTCTTC.

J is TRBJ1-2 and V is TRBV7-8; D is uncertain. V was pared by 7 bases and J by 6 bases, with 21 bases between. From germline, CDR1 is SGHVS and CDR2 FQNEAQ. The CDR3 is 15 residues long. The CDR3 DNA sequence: TGTGCCAGCACCCCCCGGAAGGTTCTGGGCCATGGCTACACCTTC. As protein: CASTPRKVLGHGYTF.

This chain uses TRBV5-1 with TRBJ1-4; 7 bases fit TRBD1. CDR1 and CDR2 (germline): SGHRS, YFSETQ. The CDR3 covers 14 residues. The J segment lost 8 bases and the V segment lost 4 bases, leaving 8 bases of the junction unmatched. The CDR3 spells CASSRGQVGEKLFF. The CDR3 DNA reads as TGCGCCAGCAGCAGAGGACAGGTCGGCGAAAAACTGTTTTTT.

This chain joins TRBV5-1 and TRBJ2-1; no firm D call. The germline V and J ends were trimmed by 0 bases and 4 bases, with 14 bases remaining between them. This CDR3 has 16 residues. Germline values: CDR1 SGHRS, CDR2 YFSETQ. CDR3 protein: CASSLARSKRYNEQFF. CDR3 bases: TGCGCCAGCAGCTTGGCAAGAAGCAAGAGATACAATGAGCAGTTCTTC.

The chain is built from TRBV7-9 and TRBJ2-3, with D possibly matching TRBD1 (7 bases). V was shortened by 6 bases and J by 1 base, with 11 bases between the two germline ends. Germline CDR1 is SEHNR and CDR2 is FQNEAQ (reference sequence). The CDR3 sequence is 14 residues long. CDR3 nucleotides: TGTGCCAGCAGGAGCAGGGGGGGCACAGATACGCAGTATTTT. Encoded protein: CASRSRGGTDTQYF.

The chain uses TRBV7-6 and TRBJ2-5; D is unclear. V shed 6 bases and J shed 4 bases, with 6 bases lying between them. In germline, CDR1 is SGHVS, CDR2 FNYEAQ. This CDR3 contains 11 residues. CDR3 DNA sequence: TGTGCCAGCAGTCTATTAGAGACCCAGTACTTC. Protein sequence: CASSLLETQYF.

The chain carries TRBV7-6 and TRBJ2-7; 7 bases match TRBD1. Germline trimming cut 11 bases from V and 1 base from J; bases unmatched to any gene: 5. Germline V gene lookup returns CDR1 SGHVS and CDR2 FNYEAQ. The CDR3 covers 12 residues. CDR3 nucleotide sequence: TGTGCCTCACAGGGGAATTCCTACGAGCAGTACTTC. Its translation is CASQGNSYEQYF. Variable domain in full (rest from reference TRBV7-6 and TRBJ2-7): GAGVSQSPRYKVTKRGQDVALRCDPISGHVSLYWYRQALGQGPEFLTYFNYEAQQDKSGLPNDRFSAERPEGSISTLTIQRTEQRDSAMYRCASQGNSYEQYFGPGTRLTVT.

The CDR3 reads CAWSVRGYEQYF. DNA of the CDR3: TGTGCCTGGAGTGTGCGGGGCTACGAGCAGTACTTC. V is TRBV30 and J is TRBJ2-7; D is perhaps TRBD2 (6 bases). Germline values: CDR1 GTSNPN, CDR2 SVGIG (reference sequence). This CDR3 has 12 residues. V was pared by 0 bases and J by 3 bases, with 6 bases between.

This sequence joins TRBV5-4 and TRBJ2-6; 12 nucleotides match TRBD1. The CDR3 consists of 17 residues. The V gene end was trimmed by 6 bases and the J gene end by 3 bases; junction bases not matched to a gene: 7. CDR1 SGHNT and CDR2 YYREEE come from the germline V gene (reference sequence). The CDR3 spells CASNPGQGANGANVLTF. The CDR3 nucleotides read TGTGCCAGCAATCCGGGACAGGGGGCGAATGGGGCCAACGTCCTGACTTTC. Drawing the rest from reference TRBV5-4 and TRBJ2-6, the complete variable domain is ETGVTQSPTHLIKTRGQQVTLRCSSQSGHNTVSWYQQALGQGPQFIFQYYREEENGRGNFPPRFSGLQFPNYSSELNVNALELDDSALYLCASNPGQGANGANVLTFGAGSRLTVL.

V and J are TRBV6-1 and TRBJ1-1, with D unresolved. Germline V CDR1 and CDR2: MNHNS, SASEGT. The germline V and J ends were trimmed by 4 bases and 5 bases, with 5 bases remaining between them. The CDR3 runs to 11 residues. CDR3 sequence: CASSGPTEAFF. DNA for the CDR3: TGTGCCAGCAGTGGGCCAACTGAAGCTTTCTTT.

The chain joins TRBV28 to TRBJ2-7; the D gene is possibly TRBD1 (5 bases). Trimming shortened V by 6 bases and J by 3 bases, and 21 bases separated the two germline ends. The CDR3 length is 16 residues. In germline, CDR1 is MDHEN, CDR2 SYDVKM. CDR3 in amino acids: CASSSLVSGFSYEQYF. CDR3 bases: TGTGCCAGCAGCAGTTTAGTTTCAGGGTTTAGCTACGAGCAGTACTTC.

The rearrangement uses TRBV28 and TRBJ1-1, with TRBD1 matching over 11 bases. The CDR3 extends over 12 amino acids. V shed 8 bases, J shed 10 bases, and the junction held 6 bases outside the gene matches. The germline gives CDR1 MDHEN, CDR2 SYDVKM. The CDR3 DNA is TGTGCCAGCGGAGTGGGACAGGGGGGAGCTTTCTTT. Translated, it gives CASGVGQGGAFF.

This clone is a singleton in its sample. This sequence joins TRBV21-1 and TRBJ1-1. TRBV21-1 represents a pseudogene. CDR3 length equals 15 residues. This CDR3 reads CASSKGGDGFGEAFF. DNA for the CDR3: TGTGCCAGCAGCAAAGGGGGAGACGGGTTTGGTGAAGCTTTCTTT.

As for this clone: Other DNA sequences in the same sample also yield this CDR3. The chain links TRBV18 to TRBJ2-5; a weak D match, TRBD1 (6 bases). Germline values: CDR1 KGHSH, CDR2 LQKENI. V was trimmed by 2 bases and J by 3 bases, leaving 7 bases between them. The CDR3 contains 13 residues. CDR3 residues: CASSPGQKETQYF. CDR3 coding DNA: TGTGCCAGCTCACCAGGACAGAAAGAGACCCAGTACTTC. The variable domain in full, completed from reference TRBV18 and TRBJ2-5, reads NAGVMQNPRHLVRRRGQEARLRCSPMKGHSHVYWYRQLPEEGLKFMVYLQKENIIDESGMPKERFSAEFPKEGPSILRIQQVVRGDSAAYFCASSPGQKETQYFGPGTRLLVL.

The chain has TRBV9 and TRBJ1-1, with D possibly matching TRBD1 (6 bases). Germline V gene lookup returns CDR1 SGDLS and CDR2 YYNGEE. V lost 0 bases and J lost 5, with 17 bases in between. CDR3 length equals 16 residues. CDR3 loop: CASSVGQVNIGTEAFF. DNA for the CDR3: TGTGCCAGCAGCGTAGGACAGGTCAATATTGGTACTGAAGCTTTCTTT.

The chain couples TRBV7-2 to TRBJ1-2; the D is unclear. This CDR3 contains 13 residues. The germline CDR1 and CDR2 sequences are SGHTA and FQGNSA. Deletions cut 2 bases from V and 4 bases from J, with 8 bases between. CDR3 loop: CASSLPGTYGYTF. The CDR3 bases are TGTGCCAGCAGCTTACCAGGAACCTATGGCTACACCTTC.

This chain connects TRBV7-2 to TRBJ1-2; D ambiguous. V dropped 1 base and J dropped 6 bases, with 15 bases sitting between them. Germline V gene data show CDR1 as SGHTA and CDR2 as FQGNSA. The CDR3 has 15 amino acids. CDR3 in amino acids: CASSLVLSEGHGYTF. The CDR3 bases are TGTGCCAGCAGCTTAGTCCTATCTGAGGGTCATGGCTACACCTTC. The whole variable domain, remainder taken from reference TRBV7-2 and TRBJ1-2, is GAGVSQSPSNKVTEKGKDVELRCDPISGHTALYWYRQSLGQGLEFLIYFQGNSAPDKSGLPSDRFSAERTGGSVSTLTIQRTQQEDSAVYLCASSLVLSEGHGYTFGSGTRLTVV.

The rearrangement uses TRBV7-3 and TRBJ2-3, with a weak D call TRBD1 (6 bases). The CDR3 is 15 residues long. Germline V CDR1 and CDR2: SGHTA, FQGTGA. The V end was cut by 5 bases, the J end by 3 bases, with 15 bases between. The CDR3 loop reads CASSPDPDRTDTQYF. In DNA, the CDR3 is TGTGCCAGCAGCCCGGATCCAGACAGGACAGATACGCAGTATTTT. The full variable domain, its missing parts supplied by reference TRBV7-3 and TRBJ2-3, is GAGVSQTPSNKVTEKGKYVELRCDPISGHTALYWYRQSLGQGPEFLIYFQGTGAADDSGLPNDRFFAVRPEGSVSTLKIQRTERGDSAVYLCASSPDPDRTDTQYFGPGTRLTVL.

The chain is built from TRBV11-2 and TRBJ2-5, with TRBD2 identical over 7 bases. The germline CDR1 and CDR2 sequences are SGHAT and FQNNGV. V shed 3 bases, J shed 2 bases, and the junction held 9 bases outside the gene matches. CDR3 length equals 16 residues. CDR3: CASSFQSSGLQETQYF. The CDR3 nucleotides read TGTGCCAGCAGCTTTCAGAGTAGCGGGTTGCAAGAGACCCAGTACTTC.

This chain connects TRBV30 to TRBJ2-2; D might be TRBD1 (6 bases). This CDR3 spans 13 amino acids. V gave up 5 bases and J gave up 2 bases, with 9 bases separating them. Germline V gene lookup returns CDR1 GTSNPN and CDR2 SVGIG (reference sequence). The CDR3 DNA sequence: TGTGCCTGGGACAGGACCAACACCGGGGAGCTGTTTTTT. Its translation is CAWDRTNTGELFF.

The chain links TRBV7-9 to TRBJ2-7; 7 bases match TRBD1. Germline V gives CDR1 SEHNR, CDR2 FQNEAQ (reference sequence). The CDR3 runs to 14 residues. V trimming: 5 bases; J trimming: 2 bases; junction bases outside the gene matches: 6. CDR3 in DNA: TGTGCCAGCAGCCCAGACAGGGCTACCTACGAGCAGTACTTC. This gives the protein CASSPDRATYEQYF.

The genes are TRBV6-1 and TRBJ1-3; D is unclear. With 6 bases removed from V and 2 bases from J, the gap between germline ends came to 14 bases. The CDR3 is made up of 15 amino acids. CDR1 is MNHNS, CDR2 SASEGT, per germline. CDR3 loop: CASRLPGGTGNTIYF. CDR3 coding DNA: TGTGCCAGCAGACTACCGGGAGGGACTGGAAACACCATATATTTT.